The clone carrying this TCR beta chain was seen only once. Germline values: CDR1 MNHNS, CDR2 SASEGT. The V and J ends lost 4 bases and 0 bases, in that order; junction bases with no gene match: 3. The CDR3 is 15 residues long. The data originate from a study of shared clonotypes between healthy human individuals. Sequencing used immunoSEQ multiplex PCR; TCRdb keeps in-frame clones, though not all of them. The sample yields about half a million clones, 70% to 80% seen once. The chain recombines TRBV6-1 with TRBJ2-7, with 10 bases aligning to TRBD2. The sequenced sample consisted of PBMCs. This clonotype was obtained from a woman between 40 and 55 years old in good health. Some clones in this sample may be carry-over from other donors' samples. In nucleotides, the CDR3 is TGTGCCAGCAGTGTCTCTAGCGGGAGCTCCTACGAGCAGTACTTC. Translation: CASSVSSGSSYEQYF.